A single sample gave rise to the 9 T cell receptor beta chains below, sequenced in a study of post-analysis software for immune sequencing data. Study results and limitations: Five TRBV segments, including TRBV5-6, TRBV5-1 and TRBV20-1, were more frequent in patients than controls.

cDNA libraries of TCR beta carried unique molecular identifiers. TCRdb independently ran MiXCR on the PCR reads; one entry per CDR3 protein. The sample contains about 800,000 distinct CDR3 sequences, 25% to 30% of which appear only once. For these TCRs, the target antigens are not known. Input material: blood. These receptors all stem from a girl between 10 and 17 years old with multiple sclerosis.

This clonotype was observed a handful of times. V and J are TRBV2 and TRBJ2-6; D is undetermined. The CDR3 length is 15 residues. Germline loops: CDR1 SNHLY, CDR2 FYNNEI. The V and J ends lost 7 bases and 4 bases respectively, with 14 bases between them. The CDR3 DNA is TGTGCCAGCATAAAGGGTCTATCGGGGGCCAACGTCCTGACTTTC. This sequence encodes CASIKGLSGANVLTF.

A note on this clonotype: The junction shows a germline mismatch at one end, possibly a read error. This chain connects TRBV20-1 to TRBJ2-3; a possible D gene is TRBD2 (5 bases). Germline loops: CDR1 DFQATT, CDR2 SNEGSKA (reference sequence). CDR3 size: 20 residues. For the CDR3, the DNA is TGCAGTGCTAGACAGGTTACCGCCATATCGAGCAGCGGCCGCACGGATACGCAGTATTTT. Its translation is CSARQVTAISSSGRTDTQYF.

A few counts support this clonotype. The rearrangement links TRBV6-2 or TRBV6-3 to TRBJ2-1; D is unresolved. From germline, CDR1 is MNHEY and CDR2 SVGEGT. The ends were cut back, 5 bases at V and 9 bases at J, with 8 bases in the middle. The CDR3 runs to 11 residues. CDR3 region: CASSRLLEQFF. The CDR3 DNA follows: TGTGCCAGCAGTCGACTCCTTGAGCAGTTCTTC.

This chain's CDR3 is CASSPVPFSGYTF. Written as DNA, the CDR3 is TGTGCCAGCAGTCCCGTCCCATTTTCGGGCTACACCTTC. V gene TRBV6-6 combines with J gene TRBJ1-2; D gene uncertain. CDR3 length: 13 amino acids. The V end was cut by 5 bases, the J end by 8 bases, with 15 bases between. Germline loops: CDR1 MNHNY, CDR2 SVGAGI (reference sequence).

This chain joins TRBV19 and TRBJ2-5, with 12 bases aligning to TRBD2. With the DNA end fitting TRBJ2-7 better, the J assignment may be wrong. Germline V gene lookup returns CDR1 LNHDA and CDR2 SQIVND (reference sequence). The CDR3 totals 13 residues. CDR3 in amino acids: CASSGLAGSEQYF. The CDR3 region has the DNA TGTGCCAGTAGCGGACTAGCGGGATCCGAGCAGTACTTC.

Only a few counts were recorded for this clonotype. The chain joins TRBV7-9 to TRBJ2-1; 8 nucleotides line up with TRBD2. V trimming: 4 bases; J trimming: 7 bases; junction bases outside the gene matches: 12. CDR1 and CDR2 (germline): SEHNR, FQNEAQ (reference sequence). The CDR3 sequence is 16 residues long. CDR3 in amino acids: CASSSGQRRLANEQFF. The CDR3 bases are TGTGCCAGCAGCTCGGGGCAGAGAAGACTAGCGAATGAGCAGTTCTTC.

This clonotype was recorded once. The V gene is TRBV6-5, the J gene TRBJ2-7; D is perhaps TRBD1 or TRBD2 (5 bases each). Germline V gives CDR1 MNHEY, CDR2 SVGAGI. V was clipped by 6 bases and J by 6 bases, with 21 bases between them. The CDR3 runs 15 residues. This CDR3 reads CASSRVGTGFSEQYF. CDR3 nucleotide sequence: TGTGCCAGCAGCAGGGTAGGGACCGGGTTTTCCGAGCAGTACTTC.

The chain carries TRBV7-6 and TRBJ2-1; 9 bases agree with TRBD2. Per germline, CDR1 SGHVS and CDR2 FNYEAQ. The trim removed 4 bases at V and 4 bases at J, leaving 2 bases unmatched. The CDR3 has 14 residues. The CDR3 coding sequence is TGTGCCAGCAGCTCTAGCGGGAAATACAATGAGCAGTTCTTC. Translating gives CASSSSGKYNEQFF.

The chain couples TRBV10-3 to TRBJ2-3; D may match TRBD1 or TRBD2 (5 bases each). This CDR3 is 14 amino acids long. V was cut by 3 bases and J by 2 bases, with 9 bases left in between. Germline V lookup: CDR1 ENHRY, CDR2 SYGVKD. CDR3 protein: CAISDRDPTDTQYF. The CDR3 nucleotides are TGTGCCATCAGTGACCGGGACCCCACAGATACGCAGTATTTT.